This TCR beta chain was captured by sequencing in a study of OX40 agonist ivuxolimab in advanced cancers. The CDR3 is 17 residues long. Trimming shortened V by 5 bases and J by 0 bases, and 17 bases separated the two germline ends. Germline V gives CDR1 SGHNT, CDR2 YENEEA. Assay: immunoSEQ multiplex PCR; the TCRdb copy retains only in-frame clones and omits some. This table has approximately 72,000 clones, roughly 89% appearing once. This rearrangement joins TRBV11-3 to TRBJ1-3, with D unresolved. Sequences were derived from CD4+ or CD8+ T cells sorted from blood, sampled in a trial of the OX40 agonist ivuxolimab. This receptor was obtained from an adult with an advanced solid tumor such as melanoma, head and neck, liver or kidney cancer. CDR3 amino acids: CASSATPISISGNTIYF. In DNA, the CDR3 is TGTGCCAGCAGCGCCACCCCGATATCGATCTCTGGAAACACCATATATTTT.